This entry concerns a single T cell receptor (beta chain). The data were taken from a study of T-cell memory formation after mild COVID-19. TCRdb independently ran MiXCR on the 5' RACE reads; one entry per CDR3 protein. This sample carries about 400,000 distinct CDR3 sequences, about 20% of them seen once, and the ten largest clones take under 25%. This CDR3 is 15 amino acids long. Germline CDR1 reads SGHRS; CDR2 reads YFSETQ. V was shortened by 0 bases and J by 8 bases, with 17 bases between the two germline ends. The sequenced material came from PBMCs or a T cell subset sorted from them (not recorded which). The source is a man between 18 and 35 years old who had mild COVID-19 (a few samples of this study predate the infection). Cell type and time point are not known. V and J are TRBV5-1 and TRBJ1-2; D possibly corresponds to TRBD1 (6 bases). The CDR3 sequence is CASSLVADSGSGYTF. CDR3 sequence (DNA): TGCGCCAGCAGCTTGGTAGCGGACAGCGGTTCGGGCTACACCTTC.